This entry lists 15 T cell receptor beta chains sequenced from one sample in a study of tumor T cells in aggressive B-cell lymphoma. The method was immunoSEQ multiplex PCR; TCRdb's version includes in-frame clones alone and lacks a portion of them. In the table there are some 10,000 clones, roughly 85% of which are singletons. The specimen sequenced was tumor tissue. Receptor source: an adult with diffuse large B cell lymphoma.

The chain joins TRBV28 to TRBJ1-2; 7 bases align to TRBD1. The trim removed 4 bases at V and 7 bases at J, leaving 12 bases unmatched. Germline lookup yields CDR1 MDHEN and CDR2 SYDVKM. This CDR3 has 15 residues. The CDR3 DNA reads as TGTGCCAGCAGTTACAGGGGCGGGTCCCCCGCTGGCTACACCTTC. It codes for CASSYRGGSPAGYTF.

The chain employs TRBV7-3 and TRBJ2-7; weak D call: TRBD2 (6 bases). CDR1 is SGHTA, CDR2 FQGTGA, per germline. The germline V and J ends were trimmed by 2 bases and 7 bases, with 15 bases remaining between them. The CDR3 runs to 14 residues. CDR3 region: CASSLAGPIPEQYF. The CDR3 nucleotides read TGTGCCAGCAGCTTAGCGGGACCCATTCCGGAGCAGTACTTC. Together with reference TRBV7-3 and TRBJ2-7, the CDR3 gives the full variable domain: GAGVSQTPSNKVTEKGKYVELRCDPISGHTALYWYRQSLGQGPEFLIYFQGTGAADDSGLPNDRFFAVRPEGSVSTLKIQRTERGDSAVYLCASSLAGPIPEQYFGPGTRLTVT.

The CDR3 DNA reads as TGTGCCAGCAGCGTAGGTGGACTTTTCACCGGGGAGCTGTTTTTT. Its translation: CASSVGGLFTGELFF. The V and J genes are TRBV9 and TRBJ2-2; tentatively, D is TRBD2 (5 bases). Germline CDR1 is SGDLS and CDR2 is YYNGEE. This CDR3 has 15 residues. The V end was cut by 0 bases, the J end by 4 bases, with 10 bases between.

This sequence joins TRBV7-9 and TRBJ2-1; D ambiguous. CDR1 is SEHNR, CDR2 FQNEAQ, per germline (reference sequence). Trimming left V 0 bases short and J 3 bases short, with 6 bases between. The CDR3 length is 14 residues. CDR3 protein: CASSLAADYNEQFF. DNA for the CDR3: TGTGCCAGCAGCTTAGCGGCGGACTACAATGAGCAGTTCTTC.

This chain links TRBV29-1 with TRBJ2-7, with D perhaps TRBD1 (6 bases). CDR1 SQVTM and CDR2 ANQGSEA come from the germline V gene. CDR3 length: 13 residues. Trimming pared 3 bases from V and 6 bases from J, leaving 15 bases between. The CDR3 sequence is CSVETGDVGEQYF. CDR3 nucleotides: TGCAGCGTTGAGACAGGCGACGTGGGCGAGCAGTACTTC.

The rearrangement uses TRBV9 and TRBJ2-3; 12 bases align to TRBD2. V dropped 2 bases and J dropped 1; count of bases not matched to a gene: 5. CDR3 size: 17 residues. In germline, CDR1 is SGDLS, CDR2 YYNGEE. DNA for the CDR3: TGTGCCAGCAGCGTGGCTAGCGGGAGGGCTGGCACAGATACGCAGTATTTT. It yields the protein CASSVASGRAGTDTQYF.

The chain joins TRBV5-5 to TRBJ2-5, with D tentatively TRBD2 (5 bases). The CDR3 runs to 14 residues. CDR1 and CDR2 from the germline V gene are SGHKS and YYEKEE (reference sequence). V was cut by 4 bases and J by 1 base, with 11 bases left in between. This chain's CDR3 is CASSHRGPQETQYF. DNA for the CDR3: TGTGCCAGCAGCCACAGAGGGCCCCAAGAGACCCAGTACTTC.

The rearrangement links TRBV5-4 to TRBJ2-5; 9 bases map to TRBD2. Germline V gene lookup returns CDR1 SGHNT and CDR2 YYREEE (reference sequence). J lost 4 bases, V lost 1 base, and 5 bases had no gene match. This CDR3 has 15 amino acids. CDR3: CASSLRLAGLETQYF. CDR3 nucleotides: TGTGCCAGCAGCTTGCGGCTAGCGGGATTAGAGACCCAGTACTTC.

The chain combines TRBV27 with TRBJ2-3; tentatively, D is TRBD2 (6 bases). There are 15 residues in the CDR3. V dropped 4 bases and J dropped 4 bases, with 15 bases sitting between them. Germline CDR1 and CDR2: MNHEY and SMNVEV (reference sequence). The CDR3 protein is CASSYTGRRADTQYF. The CDR3 DNA follows: TGTGCCAGCAGTTATACAGGAAGGAGGGCAGATACGCAGTATTTT.

The chain employs TRBV7-3 and TRBJ2-3, with 9 positions matching TRBD1. J was trimmed by 7 bases and V by 7 bases; bases with no gene match: 12. CDR1 is SGHTA, CDR2 FQGTGA, per germline. This CDR3 has 15 residues. Written as DNA, the CDR3 is TGTGCCAGCACCGACAGGGGGGATTCGGGGAATACGCAGTATTTT. It is translated as CASTDRGDSGNTQYF.

This chain joins TRBV5-1 and TRBJ2-7; D might be TRBD2 (6 bases). This CDR3 is built from 14 residues. V lost 4 bases and J 7 bases, leaving 18 bases between the germline ends. Germline-derived CDR1 and CDR2 are SGHRS and YFSETQ. The CDR3 nucleotides are TGCGCCAGCAGCCCCGGGGACGGCCGGGGGGAGCAGTACTTC. Its protein product is CASSPGDGRGEQYF.

This rearrangement joins TRBV7-3 to TRBJ2-3; 7 bases are a match to TRBD2. This CDR3 region has 14 residues. The junction had 6 bases not matched to a gene; V was cut back by 5 bases and J by 4 bases. CDR1 and CDR2 from the germline V gene are SGHTA and FQGTGA. Here the CDR3 reads CASSGGVVPDTQYF. CDR3 DNA sequence: TGTGCCAGCAGCGGGGGGGTAGTCCCAGATACGCAGTATTTT.

This chain uses TRBV9 with TRBJ1-1, with D perhaps matching TRBD1 (6 bases). Between the trimmed V and J ends, which lost 5 bases and 3 bases, there was a span of 11 bases. The V gene's germline CDR1 is SGDLS and CDR2 YYNGEE. The CDR3 runs 13 residues. The CDR3 DNA reads as TGTGCCAGCAGTTCCACAGGGTACACTGAAGCTTTCTTT. Residues: CASSSTGYTEAFF.

The chain has TRBV29-1 and TRBJ2-7; D possibly corresponds to TRBD1 (6 bases). The CDR3 is 14 amino acids. The V end lost 5 bases, the J end lost 0 bases, and 14 bases lay between the germline ends. The germline V gene encodes CDR1 SQVTM and CDR2 ANQGSEA. The CDR3 coding sequence is TGCAGCGTTTATACAGGGACAAGCTCCTACGAGCAGTACTTC. It translates to CSVYTGTSSYEQYF.

The V and J genes are TRBV5-6 and TRBJ2-1; a possible D gene is TRBD2 (5 bases). This CDR3 spans 16 amino acids. Trimming stripped 5 bases from V and 5 bases from J, with 20 bases between. CDR1 is SGHDT and CDR2 is YYEEEE in the germline V gene. CDR3 protein: CASRQTSRAINNEQFF. CDR3 DNA: TGTGCCAGCAGACAAACCTCGAGGGCCATAAACAATGAGCAGTTCTTC.